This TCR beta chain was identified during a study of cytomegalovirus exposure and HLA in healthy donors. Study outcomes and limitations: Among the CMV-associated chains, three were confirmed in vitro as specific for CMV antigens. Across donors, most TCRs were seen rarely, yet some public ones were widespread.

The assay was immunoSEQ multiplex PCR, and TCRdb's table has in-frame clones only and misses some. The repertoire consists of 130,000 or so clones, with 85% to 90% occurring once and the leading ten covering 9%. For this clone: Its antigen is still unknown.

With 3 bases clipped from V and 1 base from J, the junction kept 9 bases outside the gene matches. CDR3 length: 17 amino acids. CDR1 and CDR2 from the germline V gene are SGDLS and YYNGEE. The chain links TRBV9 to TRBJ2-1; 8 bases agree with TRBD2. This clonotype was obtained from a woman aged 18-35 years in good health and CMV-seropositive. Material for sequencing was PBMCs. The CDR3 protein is CASSESLGLVSYNEQFF. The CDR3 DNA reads TGTGCCAGCAGCGAGAGTCTGGGACTAGTTTCCTACAATGAGCAGTTCTTC.